This T cell receptor beta chain was sequenced during a study of Graves' ophthalmopathy and Graves' hyperthyroidism. Broader study findings: It was with 70.59% sensitivity and about 72% specificity that the model predicted ophthalmopathy progression.

Comments on this clonotype: The antigen remains unidentified.

Patients with other autoimmune diseases, uncontrolled infections, pregnancy or lactation were excluded. The authors used Ficoll-Paque density gradient centrifugation to separate PBMCs. The input was around 10 ml of fresh peripheral blood. RNA transcripts were the source from which TCR beta CDR3 regions were amplified. An initial RT-PCR round employing HTBI primers preceded a second-round multiplex PCR. TCRdb redid the calling of the multiplex PCR reads with MiXCR, one entry per CDR3 protein. This sample has almost 750,000 distinct CDR3 sequences, with roughly two fifths found just once. Germline assignment: CDR1 LNHNV and CDR2 YYDKDF (reference sequence). V gave up 3 bases and J gave up 3 bases, with 11 bases separating them. This CDR3 is 14 amino acids long.

This chain links TRBV15 with TRBJ1-2; D is uncertain. The source of this sequence is an adult man with Graves' ophthalmopathy. Source material: peripheral blood. The CDR3: CATSSDGSYYGYTF. The CDR3 coding sequence is TGTGCCACCAGCAGTGATGGCAGCTACTATGGCTACACCTTC.